The sample holds a few counts of the clone carrying this T cell receptor (beta chain). These data belong to a study of blood T cell repertoires in COVID-19. As processed by the authors: Cell counts per sample came from amplifying reference gene primers. The protocol was immunoSEQ multiplex PCR, while the TCRdb copy is restricted to in-frame clones and leaves out a portion. The DNA was the basis for D and trimming; V, J and clone size are from that table. Here the sample spans some 300,000 clones, about nine tenths being singletons. The CDR3 length is 18 residues. Trimming cost V 1 base and J 3 bases; bases outside gene matches: 9. The germline gives CDR1 LNHNV, CDR2 YYDKDF (reference sequence).

The source material was peripheral blood. The chain uses TRBV15 and TRBJ2-7; 13 positions agree with TRBD2. The TCR originated in a woman between 50 and 59 years old with COVID-19, enrolled during active disease. This CDR3 is CATSRGRTSGSRGYEQYF. CDR3 nucleotide sequence: TGTGCCACCAGCAGAGGCAGGACTAGCGGGAGTCGGGGCTACGAGCAGTACTTC.